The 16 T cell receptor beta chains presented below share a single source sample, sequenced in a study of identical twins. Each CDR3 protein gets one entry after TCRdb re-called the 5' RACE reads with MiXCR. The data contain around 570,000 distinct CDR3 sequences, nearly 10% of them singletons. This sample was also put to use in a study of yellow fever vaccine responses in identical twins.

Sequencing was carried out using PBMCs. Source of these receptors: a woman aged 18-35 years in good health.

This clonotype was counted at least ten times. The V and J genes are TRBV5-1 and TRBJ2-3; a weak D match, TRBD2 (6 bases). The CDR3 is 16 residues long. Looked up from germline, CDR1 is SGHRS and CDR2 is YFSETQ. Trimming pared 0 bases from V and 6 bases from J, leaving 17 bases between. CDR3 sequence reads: CASSLVSGDWRDTQYF. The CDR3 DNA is TGCGCCAGCAGCTTGGTCTCCGGGGACTGGAGGGATACGCAGTATTTT. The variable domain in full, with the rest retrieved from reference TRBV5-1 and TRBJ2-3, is KAGVTQTPRYLIKTRGQQVTLSCSPISGHRSVSWYQQTPGQGLQFLFEYFSETQRNKGNFPGRFSGRQFSNSRSEMNVSTLELGDSALYLCASSLVSGDWRDTQYFGPGTRLTVL.

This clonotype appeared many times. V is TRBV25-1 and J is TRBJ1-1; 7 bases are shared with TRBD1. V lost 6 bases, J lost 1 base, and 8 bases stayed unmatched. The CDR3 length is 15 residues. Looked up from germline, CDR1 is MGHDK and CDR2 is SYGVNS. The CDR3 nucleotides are TGTGCCAGCAGAGGACAGGCCAACCGGAACACTGAAGCTTTCTTT. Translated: CASRGQANRNTEAFF. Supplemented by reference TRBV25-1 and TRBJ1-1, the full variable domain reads EADIYQTPRYLVIGTGKKITLECSQTMGHDKMYWYQQDPGMELHLIHYSYGVNSTEKGDLSSESTVSRIRTEHFPLTLESARPSHTSQYLCASRGQANRNTEAFFGQGTRLTVV.

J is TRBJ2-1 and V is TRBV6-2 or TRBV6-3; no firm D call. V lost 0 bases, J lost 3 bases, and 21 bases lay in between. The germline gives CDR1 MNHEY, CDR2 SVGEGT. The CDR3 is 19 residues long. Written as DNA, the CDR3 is TGTGCCAGCAGTTACTCTCGATATGAGCGAACCCGTGTCTACAATGAGCAGTTCTTC. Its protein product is CASSYSRYERTRVYNEQFF.

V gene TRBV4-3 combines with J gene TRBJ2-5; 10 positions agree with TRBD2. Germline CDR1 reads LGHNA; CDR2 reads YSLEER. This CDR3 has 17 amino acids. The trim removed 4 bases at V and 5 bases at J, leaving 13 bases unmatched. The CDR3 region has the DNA TGCGCCAGCAGCCTTGGGGTCAGCGGGAGGGTCGGGGAGACCCAGTACTTC. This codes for CASSLGVSGRVGETQYF.

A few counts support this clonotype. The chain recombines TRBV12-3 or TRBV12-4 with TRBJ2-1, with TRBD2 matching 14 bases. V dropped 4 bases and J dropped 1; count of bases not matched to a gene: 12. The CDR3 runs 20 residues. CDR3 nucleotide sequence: TGTGCCAGCAGTTCGATCCGACTAGCGGGAGGGCGCAATTCCTACAATGAGCAGTTCTTC. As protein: CASSSIRLAGGRNSYNEQFF.

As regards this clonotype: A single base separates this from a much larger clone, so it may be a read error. CDR3 residues: CASNLSQVIPGELFF. Written as DNA, the CDR3 is TGTGCCAGTAATCTAAGTCAGGTGATTCCCGGGGAGCTGTTTTTT. The V and J genes are TRBV12-3 or TRBV12-4 and TRBJ2-2; no clear D. Trimming took off 9 bases at V and 6 bases at J, with 20 bases between the two ends. This CDR3 is 15 amino acids long.

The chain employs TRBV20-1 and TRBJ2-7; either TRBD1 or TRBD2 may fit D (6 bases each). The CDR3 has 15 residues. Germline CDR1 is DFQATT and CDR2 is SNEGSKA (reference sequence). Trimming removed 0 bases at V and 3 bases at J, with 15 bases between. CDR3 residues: CSARDRVQGLYEQYF. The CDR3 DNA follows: TGCAGTGCTAGAGATAGGGTACAGGGACTCTACGAGCAGTACTTC.

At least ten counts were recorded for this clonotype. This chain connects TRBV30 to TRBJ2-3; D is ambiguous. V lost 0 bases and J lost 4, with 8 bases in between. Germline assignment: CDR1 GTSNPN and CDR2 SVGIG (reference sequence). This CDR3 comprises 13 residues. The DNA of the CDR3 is TGTGCCTGGAGTGTTGACTCTGCAGATACGCAGTATTTT. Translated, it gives CAWSVDSADTQYF.

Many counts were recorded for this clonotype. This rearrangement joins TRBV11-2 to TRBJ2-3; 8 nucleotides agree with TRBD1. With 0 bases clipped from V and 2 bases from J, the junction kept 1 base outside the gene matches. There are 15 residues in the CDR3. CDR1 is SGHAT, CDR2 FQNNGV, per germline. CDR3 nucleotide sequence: TGTGCCAGCAGCTTAGACAGGGGGCCCACAGATACGCAGTATTTT. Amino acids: CASSLDRGPTDTQYF.

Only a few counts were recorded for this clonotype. In DNA, the CDR3 is TGCGCCAGCAGTATGACACCGGGACAGACATATGGCTACACCTTC. This codes for CASSMTPGQTYGYTF. V and J are TRBV5-1 and TRBJ1-2, with 7 positions matching TRBD1. The trim removed 5 bases at V and 5 bases at J, leaving 12 bases unmatched. The CDR3 has 15 amino acids. The V gene's germline CDR1 is SGHRS and CDR2 YFSETQ.

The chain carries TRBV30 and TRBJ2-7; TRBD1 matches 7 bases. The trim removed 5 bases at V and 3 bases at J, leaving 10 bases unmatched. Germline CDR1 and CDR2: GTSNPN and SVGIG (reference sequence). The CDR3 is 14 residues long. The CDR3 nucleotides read TGTGCCTGGGTCCCGGGACAGAGTCTCTACGAGCAGTACTTC. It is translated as CAWVPGQSLYEQYF.

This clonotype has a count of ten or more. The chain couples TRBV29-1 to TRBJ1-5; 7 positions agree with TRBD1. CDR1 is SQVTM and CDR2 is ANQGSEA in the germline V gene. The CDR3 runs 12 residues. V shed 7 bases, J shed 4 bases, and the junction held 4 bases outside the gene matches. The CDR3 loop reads CSAGQANQPQHF. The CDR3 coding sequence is TGCAGCGCCGGACAGGCGAATCAGCCCCAGCATTTT.

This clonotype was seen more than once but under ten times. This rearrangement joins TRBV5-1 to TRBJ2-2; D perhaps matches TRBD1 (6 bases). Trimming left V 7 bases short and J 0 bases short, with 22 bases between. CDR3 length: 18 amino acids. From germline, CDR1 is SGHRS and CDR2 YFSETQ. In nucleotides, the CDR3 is TGCGCCAGCCTTCCCTGGCCTACAGGGCTTACGAACACCGGGGAGCTGTTTTTT. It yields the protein CASLPWPTGLTNTGELFF.

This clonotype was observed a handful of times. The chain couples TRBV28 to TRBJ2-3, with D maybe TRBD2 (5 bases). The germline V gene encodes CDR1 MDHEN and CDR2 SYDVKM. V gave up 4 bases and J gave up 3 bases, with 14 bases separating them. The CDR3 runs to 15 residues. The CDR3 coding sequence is TGTGCCAGCAGTTCCCGGGCGTCGGGGACAGATACGCAGTATTTT. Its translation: CASSSRASGTDTQYF.

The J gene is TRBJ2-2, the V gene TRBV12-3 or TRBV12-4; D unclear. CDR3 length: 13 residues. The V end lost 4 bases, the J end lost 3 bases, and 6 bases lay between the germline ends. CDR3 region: CASSSGYTGELFF. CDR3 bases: TGTGCCAGCAGTTCCGGGTACACCGGGGAGCTGTTTTTT.

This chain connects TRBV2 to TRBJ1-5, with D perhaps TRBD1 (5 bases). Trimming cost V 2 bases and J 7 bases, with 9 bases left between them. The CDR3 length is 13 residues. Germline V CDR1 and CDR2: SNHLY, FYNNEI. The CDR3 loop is CASSEREGQPQHF. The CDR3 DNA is TGTGCCAGCAGTGAAAGGGAGGGGCAGCCCCAGCATTTT.